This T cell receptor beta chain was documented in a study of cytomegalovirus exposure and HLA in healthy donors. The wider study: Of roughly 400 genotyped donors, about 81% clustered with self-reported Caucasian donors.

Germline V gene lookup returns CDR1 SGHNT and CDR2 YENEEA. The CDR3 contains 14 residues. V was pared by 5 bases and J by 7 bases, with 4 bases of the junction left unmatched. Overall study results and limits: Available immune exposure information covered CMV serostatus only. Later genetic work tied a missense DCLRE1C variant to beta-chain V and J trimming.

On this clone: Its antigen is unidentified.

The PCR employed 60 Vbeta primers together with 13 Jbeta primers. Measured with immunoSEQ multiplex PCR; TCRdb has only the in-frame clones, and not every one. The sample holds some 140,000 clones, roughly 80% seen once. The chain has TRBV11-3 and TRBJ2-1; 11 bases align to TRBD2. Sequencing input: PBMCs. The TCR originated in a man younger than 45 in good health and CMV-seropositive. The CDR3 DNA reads TGTGCCAGCAGCCTGGGACTAGCGGTTAATGAGCAGTTCTTC. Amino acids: CASSLGLAVNEQFF.